The 26 T cell receptor beta chains below come from one sample, sequenced in a study of radiotherapy plus CTLA-4 blockade in lung cancer. Here immunoSEQ multiplex PCR was the method, and the copy in TCRdb shows in-frame clones only, minus some. This sample yields roughly 130,000 clones, of which about 90% are seen a single time; 6.9% belongs to the top ten. The source was peripheral blood, collected from a patient treated with radiotherapy plus ipilimumab. The source of these receptors is a human donor with non-small cell lung cancer that progressed on radiotherapy plus ipilimumab.

In its sample, this clone was seen once. V is TRBV2 and J is TRBJ1-2; the match to TRBD1 covers 7 bases. The CDR3 is made up of 13 amino acids. V trimming: 7 bases; J trimming: 7 bases; junction bases outside the gene matches: 9. CDR1 and CDR2 (germline): SNHLY, FYNNEI. The CDR3: CASKFRGNLGYTF. CDR3 bases: TGTGCCAGCAAGTTCAGGGGGAATCTTGGCTACACCTTC.

CDR3 amino acids: CASSARQCNYGYTF. CDR3 sequence (DNA): TGTGCCAGCAGCGCCCGACAGTGTAACTATGGCTACACCTTC. This rearrangement joins TRBV21-1 to TRBJ1-2; the D segment call TRBD1 is taken from the table without a DNA check. TRBV21-1 is shown as a pseudogene. The length of the CDR3 is 14 residues.

The V call is TRBV5-6, the J call TRBJ2-5; maybe TRBD2 (5 bases). The length of the CDR3 is 15 residues. V was shortened by 0 bases and J by 4 bases, with 13 bases between the two germline ends. Germline CDR1 is SGHDT and CDR2 is YYEEEE. CDR3 in amino acids: CASSLGEGFRETQYF. The DNA of the CDR3 is TGTGCCAGCAGCTTGGGAGAGGGATTTCGAGAGACCCAGTACTTC.

J is TRBJ2-1 and V is TRBV19; 11 bases agree with TRBD2. This CDR3 spans 16 amino acids. Germline V lookup: CDR1 LNHDA, CDR2 SQIVND (reference sequence). V lost 5 bases, J lost 4 bases, and 7 bases stayed unmatched. The CDR3 sequence: CASSARLAGSYNEQFF. The CDR3 DNA reads as TGTGCCAGTAGTGCCCGACTAGCGGGATCATACAATGAGCAGTTCTTC.

This clone has a single count. This chain connects TRBV18 to TRBJ2-7; 7 nucleotides match TRBD2. The V and J ends lost 3 bases and 6 bases, in that order; junction bases with no gene match: 14. Germline CDR1 KGHSH, CDR2 LQKENI. This CDR3 has 16 amino acids. This chain's CDR3 is CASSPRSLAGVAEQYF. CDR3 bases: TGTGCCAGCTCACCCAGGTCATTGGCGGGAGTTGCCGAGCAGTACTTC.

This clone was counted a few times. The CDR3 here is CASNRGGTQPQHF. The CDR3 DNA reads TGTGCCAGTAACCGGGGAGGGACGCAGCCCCAGCATTTT. The V and J genes are TRBV19 and TRBJ1-5; TRBD1 might be the D (5 bases). CDR1 and CDR2 from the germline V gene are LNHDA and SQIVND (reference sequence). Trimming removed 7 bases from V and 7 bases from J, with 14 bases in between. The CDR3 contains 13 residues.

V and J are TRBV5-6 and TRBJ2-7; possible D gene TRBD2, 5 bases. V gave up 4 bases and J gave up 2 bases, with 13 bases separating them. Per germline, CDR1 SGHDT and CDR2 YYEEEE. CDR3 length equals 14 residues. Written as DNA, the CDR3 is TGTGCCAGCAGCCTCGACGGGATCCCCTACGAGCAGTACTTC. Translation: CASSLDGIPYEQYF.

The J gene is TRBJ1-1, the V gene TRBV15; D is uncertain. The V and J ends lost 5 bases and 2 bases respectively, with 3 bases between them. The CDR3 totals 11 residues. CDR1 and CDR2 (germline): LNHNV, YYDKDF (reference sequence). The CDR3 protein is CATSFNTEAFF. The CDR3 region has the DNA TGTGCCACCAGCTTCAACACTGAAGCTTTCTTT.

This chain joins TRBV6-1 and TRBJ2-7; the D call may be TRBD1 or TRBD2 (5 bases each). Trimming cost V 7 bases and J 2 bases, with 15 bases left between them. There are 14 residues in the CDR3. Germline assignment: CDR1 MNHNS and CDR2 SASEGT. DNA of the CDR3: TGTGCCAGCACCCTGACTAAGGGACCCTACGAGCAGTACTTC. It encodes CASTLTKGPYEQYF.

This rearrangement joins TRBV6-5 to TRBJ2-1; 7 nucleotides match TRBD2. V dropped 8 bases and J dropped 9; count of bases not matched to a gene: 13. Germline CDR1 MNHEY, CDR2 SVGAGI. The CDR3 covers 14 residues. Written as DNA, the CDR3 is TGTGCCAGCGGCTTGGGAGGGAGGACAAGTGAGCAGTTCTTC. Its translation: CASGLGGRTSEQFF.

This chain connects TRBV7-9 to TRBJ1-1, with D perhaps matching TRBD1 (6 bases). The CDR3 runs 14 residues. Germline CDR1 is SEHNR and CDR2 is FQNEAQ (reference sequence). V gave up 5 bases and J gave up 6 bases, with 16 bases separating them. Here the CDR3 reads CASSPGDRMAEAFF. The CDR3 DNA sequence: TGTGCCAGCAGCCCGGGAGACAGGATGGCTGAAGCTTTCTTT.

J is TRBJ2-5 and V is TRBV7-2; D gene ambiguous. The CDR3 is 16 residues long. The V end was cut by 5 bases, the J end by 5 bases, with 21 bases between. Germline CDR1 is SGHTA and CDR2 is FQGNSA. The CDR3 region has the DNA TGTGCCAGCAGCCCCGCTGGAGTGGCAACCCGGGAGACCCAGTACTTC. It specifies CASSPAGVATRETQYF.

In its sample, this clone was seen a few times. The CDR3 DNA is TGTGCCAGCAGCTTATCTGGGGGCCCTGAAGCTTTCTTT. Its translation is CASSLSGGPEAFF. This chain joins TRBV7-3 and TRBJ1-1; D is perhaps TRBD1 (6 bases). Germline lookup yields CDR1 SGHTA and CDR2 FQGTGA. V was clipped by 2 bases and J by 6 bases, with 10 bases between them. The CDR3 is 13 residues long.

This sequence joins TRBV27 and TRBJ2-2; D gene ambiguous. The CDR3 covers 14 residues. Germline lookup yields CDR1 MNHEY and CDR2 SMNVEV (reference sequence). Trimming removed 3 bases at V and 0 bases at J, with 5 bases between. Written as DNA, the CDR3 is TGTGCCAGCAGTTTCGGAGCGAACACCGGGGAGCTGTTTTTT. Translating it yields CASSFGANTGELFF.

The chain employs TRBV4-1 and TRBJ1-3, with D perhaps TRBD1 (5 bases). V was cut by 1 base and J by 4 bases, with 14 bases left in between. This CDR3 contains 16 residues. Germline CDR1 reads MGHRA; CDR2 reads YSYEKL. CDR3 amino acids: CASSQGGALGGNTIYF. Written as DNA, the CDR3 is TGCGCCAGCAGCCAAGGGGGCGCCCTGGGAGGAAACACCATATATTTT.

Turning to this clone: Other DNA sequences in this specimen translate into the identical CDR3. CDR3 DNA: TGCGCCAGCAGCTCTCGGGGGGGATACACTGAAGCTTTCTTT. This translates into CASSSRGGYTEAFF. The chain recombines TRBV5-1 with TRBJ1-1; tentatively, D is TRBD1 (5 bases). In germline, CDR1 is SGHRS, CDR2 YFSETQ. The CDR3 sequence is 14 residues long. V shed 3 bases and J shed 3 bases, with 12 bases lying between them.

This chain uses TRBV28 with TRBJ1-6; TRBD1 aligns across 7 bases. Trimming cost V 7 bases and J 7 bases; bases outside gene matches: 10. The CDR3 totals 15 residues. Germline V gene sequence: CDR1 MDHEN, CDR2 SYDVKM. The CDR3 loop is CASNPPGQLNSPLHF. The CDR3 DNA follows: TGTGCCAGCAACCCTCCGGGACAGTTAAATTCACCCCTCCACTTT.

J is TRBJ2-1 and V is TRBV30; a possible D gene is TRBD1 (6 bases). The CDR3 has 15 residues. Germline CDR1 is GTSNPN and CDR2 is SVGIG (reference sequence). V lost 4 bases and J 5 bases, leaving 18 bases between the germline ends. Here the CDR3 DNA reads TGTGCCTGGATGGGGCAGGGGAAAGAGGACAATGAGCAGTTCTTC. Translated, it gives CAWMGQGKEDNEQFF. The variable domain in full, completed from reference TRBV30 and TRBJ2-1, reads SQTIHQWPATLVQPVGSPLSLECTVEGTSNPNLYWYRQAAGRGLQLLFYSVGIGQISSEVPQNLSASRPQDRQFILSSKKLLLSDSGFYLCAWMGQGKEDNEQFFGPGTRLTVL.

The gene calls are TRBV5-6 and TRBJ1-3; 8 bases agree with TRBD1. In germline, CDR1 is SGHDT, CDR2 YYEEEE. The CDR3 has 15 amino acids. The V gene end was trimmed by 3 bases and the J gene end by 0 bases; junction bases not matched to a gene: 2. The DNA of the CDR3 is TGTGCCAGCAGCTACAGGGGGAACTCTGGAAACACCATATATTTT. This sequence encodes CASSYRGNSGNTIYF. The full variable domain, with the rest looked up from reference TRBV5-6 and TRBJ1-3, is DAGVTQSPTHLIKTRGQQVTLRCSPKSGHDTVSWYQQALGQGPQFIFQYYEEEERQRGNFPDRFSGHQFPNYSSELNVNALLLGDSALYLCASSYRGNSGNTIYFGEGSWLTVV.

The genes are TRBV7-2 and TRBJ2-3, with 9 nucleotides matching TRBD1. There are 14 residues in the CDR3. V was pared by 1 base and J by 11 bases, with 7 bases of the junction left unmatched. Looked up from germline, CDR1 is SGHTA and CDR2 is FQGNSA. DNA for the CDR3: TGTGCCAGCAGCTTAGGGTTCATGGGACAGGGGCAGTATTTT. Protein sequence: CASSLGFMGQGQYF.

A single count supports this clone. The genes are TRBV30 and TRBJ2-2, with D unclear. CDR3 length: 14 amino acids. CDR1 GTSNPN and CDR2 SVGIG come from the germline V gene (reference sequence). V was trimmed by 8 bases and J by 3 bases, leaving 16 bases between them. The CDR3: CAGKQGLDTGELFF. The CDR3 nucleotides read TGTGCCGGGAAACAAGGGTTGGACACCGGGGAGCTGTTTTTT.

The chain joins TRBV9 to TRBJ2-2, with 10 bases fitting TRBD2. Trimming at V came to 0 bases and at J to 7 bases, leaving 9 bases not matched to a gene. The germline V gene has CDR1 SGDLS and CDR2 YYNGEE. CDR3 size: 17 residues. This chain's CDR3 is CASSVAAGGFISGELFF. As DNA, the CDR3 is TGTGCCAGCAGCGTAGCAGCGGGAGGGTTCATTAGCGGGGAGCTGTTTTTT. The full variable domain, in which reference TRBV9 and TRBJ2-2 provide the parts outside the CDR3, is DSGVTQTPKHLITATGQRVTLRCSPRSGDLSVYWYQQSLDQGLQFLIQYYNGEERAKGNILERFSAQQFPDLHSELNLSSLELGDSALYFCASSVAAGGFISGELFFGEGSRLTVL.

This sequence joins TRBV7-6 and TRBJ2-7; perhaps TRBD2 as D (5 bases). The CDR3 extends over 14 amino acids. Per germline, CDR1 SGHVS and CDR2 FNYEAQ. V lost 5 bases and J 3 bases, leaving 14 bases between the germline ends. CDR3 amino acids: CASSVADGNYEQYF. The CDR3 DNA is TGTGCCAGCAGCGTCGCGGACGGGAACTACGAGCAGTACTTC. Full variable domain (remainder filled in from reference TRBV7-6 and TRBJ2-7): GAGVSQSPRYKVTKRGQDVALRCDPISGHVSLYWYRQALGQGPEFLTYFNYEAQQDKSGLPNDRFSAERPEGSISTLTIQRTEQRDSAMYRCASSVADGNYEQYFGPGTRLTVT.

J is TRBJ2-2 and V is TRBV7-9; 7 bases align to TRBD2. The CDR3 consists of 17 residues. Trimming cost V 3 bases and J 4 bases; bases outside gene matches: 11. The germline V gene encodes CDR1 SEHNR and CDR2 FQNEAQ (reference sequence). The CDR3 bases are TGTGCCAGCAGCTTCATGCCGGGAGGATTGAGCACCGGGGAGCTGTTTTTT. Its translation is CASSFMPGGLSTGELFF.

The chain uses TRBV30 and TRBJ1-1; no reliable D call. Germline values: CDR1 GTSNPN, CDR2 SVGIG (reference sequence). CDR3 size: 17 residues. Between the trimmed V and J ends, which lost 0 bases and 0 bases, there was a span of 17 bases. The CDR3 DNA reads TGTGCCTGGAGTGTACGGCGGGGTACCAGAATGAACACTGAAGCTTTCTTT. Translation: CAWSVRRGTRMNTEAFF.

The chain uses TRBV6-6 and TRBJ2-7, with 8 bases aligning to TRBD1. Germline CDR1 and CDR2: MNHNY and SVGAGI (reference sequence). The CDR3 runs to 15 residues. Trimming removed 7 bases from V and 6 bases from J; junction bases left unmatched: 14. The CDR3 DNA sequence: TGTGCCAGCATCCAGGGATGGGGGACAGGAAGCGAGCAGTACTTC. It translates to CASIQGWGTGSEQYF.